This T cell receptor beta chain was identified in a study of CD8+ T cells in alopecia areata (dated by TCRdb to 2016 to 2019). Background on the whole study: Treated patients were enrolled in an open-label pilot trial of oral tofacitinib, 5 to 10 mg twice daily, for moderate-to-severe alopecia areata. Tofacitinib was administered for 6 to 18 months, and 6 months of follow-up off drug were then conducted to assess delayed response and recurrence. The study used high-throughput TCRbeta sequencing to examine T cell clonal expansion in alopecia areata, in both the C3H/HeJ mouse model and human patients. In humans, TCRbeta sequencing was performed on scalp tissue and on sorted CD4+ and CD8+ peripheral blood T cells from healthy controls and from patients with patchy or totalis/universalis alopecia areata. Biopsies were taken from tofacitinib-treated patients at baseline and again at 4 and 24 weeks into treatment, and several of those patients also had a later scalp biopsy. Scalp clonality was compared across normal scalp (n=4), patchy alopecia areata scalp (n=8), and alopecia totalis/universalis scalp (n=8). RNA was extracted with the PAXgene miRNA kit for fixed scalp, the miRNeasy kit for PBMCs, and the RNeasy kit for mouse skin. Amplification of TCRbeta CDR3 regions was done by immunoSEQ multiplex PCR using 35 Vbeta forward primers and 13 Jbeta reverse primers.

This clone is described as medium-sized (0.01 to 0.1%). It has no known antigen specificity. No qualities accompany the bases; no much larger clone lies one base away. In the paper's terms, the time point label means: baseline before oral tofacitinib. From alopecia areata patients, peripheral blood was collected along with lesional scalp punch biopsies. PBMCs were separated by density centrifugation and stained for CD3, CD4 and CD8, after which CD4+ and CD8+ T cells were sorted on a FACSAria. The receptor library was made with the immunoSEQ multiplex PCR assay. To provide template for TCR sequencing, every sample had RNA extracted and reverse transcribed into cDNA. First-strand cDNA was synthesized using SuperScript III with a 2:1 mix of oligo-dT and random hexamers. A synthetic immune receptor repertoire was used to measure amplification bias, and any remaining bias was corrected computationally. Per the authors' processing: Raw reads were preprocessed for error removal, and CDR3 was defined according to IMGT conventions as running from the conserved cysteine to phenylalanine. Clonality was computed as 1 minus the Shannon entropy, with the entropy normalized by log2 of the number of productive unique TCRs. Whether scalp clones were CD4 or CD8 was inferred by matching scalp TCRbeta sequences against CD4 and CD8 repertoires sorted from blood. The clones in this table, taken by TCRdb from immuneACCESS, are in-frame only. Not every clone is retained; where verified, under half of the shortfall comes from an unresolved V gene, and the cause of the rest is unknown. V and J calls and clone size are copied from that table; D and trimming were computed from the DNA. Recorded for this sample are some 120,000 clones; roughly 54% of them occurred a single time. The ten top clones hold 4.5% of the sample.

Study-wide findings and limitations: Compared with normal scalp, lesional scalp had higher clonality and more expanded CD8+ clones, particularly in alopecia totalis/universalis, a pattern that suggests antigenic drive. Compared with mice, TCR sequences shared between patients were less clear, possibly partly because of HLA diversity across the patient population. Scalp TCR repertoire analysis is complicated because resident alphabeta T cells in normal human skin are also sequenced, whereas mouse skin is dominated by gammadelta T cells.

Reading from cysteine to phenylalanine, the CDR3 counts 12 amino acids. Only the CDR3 part of the read is kept: 36 bases, read in frame from the first base. Deletion took 3 bases off V and 8 bases off J, with a span of 10 bases between the germline ends. In the germline V gene, CDR1 corresponds to SQVTM and CDR2 to ANQGSEA. The rearranged segments are TRBV29-1 and TRBJ1-4; a tentative D match to TRBD1 spans 5 bases. The sequence derives from a human donor with alopecia areata. The input for sequencing was CD4+ T cells sorted from blood, taken at week 0. The CDR3 in this case is CSVDVSGEKLFF. The DNA sequence is TGCAGCGTTGATGTTTCAGGGGAAAAACTGTTTTTT.